The present entry profiles one T cell receptor beta chain with its context. No antigen is known for it. This sample stems from a study of vaccination effects on CD4 cells after COVID-19. On the study more broadly: Two recovered convalescent patients were sampled 16 days and one week pre-vaccination. Study results and caveats: Long after vaccination, the clones induced by infection and by vaccine shrank markedly in size. Convalescents showed post-vaccine spike-reactive clones that were mainly new vaccine-induced clones.

Having been cultured for less than 12 days, the cells underwent CD4+ T cell isolation. Profiled with immunoSEQ multiplex PCR; TCRdb holds only in-frame clones, not every one. The profile shows 40,000 to 55,000 clones, around 74% of them singletons. V lost 4 bases and J lost 4, with 20 bases in between. Germline values: CDR1 SGHRS, CDR2 YFSETQ. CDR3 length: 16 amino acids. The sequenced sample was CD4+ T cells from PBMCs cultured without peptide, obtained before COVID-19 vaccination. The clonotype originates from a human donor who had a prior SARS-CoV-2 infection. The V call is TRBV5-1, the J call TRBJ2-5; the D gene is possibly TRBD1 (5 bases). The CDR3 region has the DNA TGCGCCAGCAGCATTGGTAGTCAGGGATTTGGAGAGACCCAGTACTTC. This translates into CASSIGSQGFGETQYF.